The 9 T cell receptor beta chains in this list originate from one sample, sequenced in a study of shared clonotypes between healthy human individuals. Data came from immunoSEQ multiplex PCR; TCRdb stores just in-frame clones and leaves some out. The sample consists of about 2.4 million clones, approximately 93% of them appearing once. The sample was naive CD4+ T cells from PBMCs. As to subset: CD45RA+ positively selected. The receptor source for this set is a man between 18 and 29 years old in good health. Some clones in this sample may be carry-over from other donors' samples.

The rearrangement links TRBV10-3 to TRBJ1-2; D uncertain. With 3 bases removed from V and 8 bases from J, the gap between germline ends came to 22 bases. Germline V lookup: CDR1 ENHRY, CDR2 SYGVKD. CDR3 length equals 16 residues. CDR3 sequence (DNA): TGTGCCATCAGTGACCCCCTCCGCATTCGGGGAGACGGCTACACCTTC. It is translated as CAISDPLRIRGDGYTF.

The chain couples TRBV6-5 to TRBJ2-7, with a tentative D call TRBD2 (6 bases). The CDR3 spans 13 residues. CDR1 and CDR2 (germline): MNHEY, SVGAGI. The V gene lost 0 bases and the J gene lost 6 bases, with 9 bases spanning the gap. CDR3 DNA sequence: TGTGCCAGCAGTTACTCGCGGGACTCCGAGCAGTACTTC. Its protein is CASSYSRDSEQYF.

In its sample, this clone was seen once. The CDR3 loop reads CASSIIAGMYNEQFF. CDR3 DNA: TGTGCCAGCAGTATCATAGCGGGGATGTACAATGAGCAGTTCTTC. The rearrangement joins TRBV6-4 to TRBJ2-1; 8 bases fit TRBD2. Germline V gene data show CDR1 as MRHNA and CDR2 as SNTAGT. The CDR3 consists of 15 residues. V dropped 5 bases and J dropped 4; count of bases not matched to a gene: 7.

V usage is TRBV7-3 and J usage is TRBJ2-5, with D tentatively TRBD2 (6 bases). Trimming removed 2 bases at V and 5 bases at J, with 21 bases between. Germline loops: CDR1 SGHTA, CDR2 FQGTGA. The CDR3 spans 17 residues. CDR3 sequence: CASSLVPTVPGGETQYF. The CDR3 DNA reads as TGTGCCAGCAGCTTAGTTCCGACCGTACCCGGAGGGGAGACCCAGTACTTC.

V and J are TRBV5-4 and TRBJ1-1; D not certain. Germline CDR1 is SGHNT and CDR2 is YYREEE (reference sequence). V lost 3 bases and J 1 base, leaving 13 bases between the germline ends. This CDR3 contains 15 residues. CDR3 bases: TGTGCCAGCAGCTCCCCCGGCCGGGGGAACACTGAAGCTTTCTTT. Translation gives CASSSPGRGNTEAFF. The whole variable domain, filled in from reference TRBV5-4 and TRBJ1-1, reads ETGVTQSPTHLIKTRGQQVTLRCSSQSGHNTVSWYQQALGQGPQFIFQYYREEENGRGNFPPRFSGLQFPNYSSELNVNALELDDSALYLCASSSPGRGNTEAFFGQGTRLTVV.

The V and J genes are TRBV5-1 and TRBJ2-7; 12 bases line up with TRBD1. The CDR3 contains 17 residues. Trimming at V came to 0 bases and at J to 7 bases, leaving 11 bases not matched to a gene. In germline, CDR1 is SGHRS, CDR2 YFSETQ. In DNA form, the CDR3 reads TGCGCCAGCAGCTTGGCCTTCCGGGACAGGGGGCGAGGGGAGCAGTACTTC. Encoded protein: CASSLAFRDRGRGEQYF.

This chain joins TRBV7-9 and TRBJ2-1; 9 bases match TRBD1. With 4 bases clipped from V and 4 bases from J, the junction kept 2 bases outside the gene matches. The CDR3 has 14 residues. The germline CDR1 and CDR2 sequences are SEHNR and FQNEAQ (reference sequence). The CDR3 region has the DNA TGTGCCAGCAGCTCGGGACAGGGATACAATGAGCAGTTCTTC. This codes for CASSSGQGYNEQFF.

The chain couples TRBV14 to TRBJ2-7; a possible D gene is TRBD2 (5 bases). Germline CDR1 and CDR2: SGHDN and FVKESK. This CDR3 region has 15 residues. V lost 1 base, J lost 3 bases, and 13 bases lay in between. The CDR3 spells CASSQVRGKSYEQYF. As DNA, the CDR3 is TGTGCCAGCAGCCAAGTTCGGGGTAAAAGCTACGAGCAGTACTTC.

This sequence joins TRBV6-6 and TRBJ2-5; no clear D. Germline CDR1 and CDR2: MNHNY and SVGAGI (reference sequence). CDR3 length equals 13 residues. V gave up 2 bases and J gave up 4 bases, with 8 bases separating them. The CDR3 nucleotides read TGTGCCAGCAGTTACGGTCTGAGAGAGACCCAGTACTTC. It encodes CASSYGLRETQYF.